The 20 T cell receptor beta chains presented below share a single source sample, sequenced in a study of persistence of HIV-infected CD4 T cells. Nonspecific anti-CD3/anti-CD28 bead stimulation represents the broad CD4+ T cell repertoire. CD4+ T cells upregulating both CD40 ligand and CD69 were sorted as responding cells. Their antigens remain unidentified. The libraries were made with immunoSEQ version 4 in survey mode. Profiling relied on immunoSEQ multiplex PCR, and the TCRdb table lists in-frame clones only, not all of them. The data show around 47,000 clones, with roughly 90% seen just once and around 1.8% held by the top ten. The sequencing here drew on CD4+ T cells sorted from PBMCs after 18-hour stimulation, taken from a patient who received antiretroviral therapy. These receptors were obtained from an adult man with HIV who was CMV-seropositive.

V usage is TRBV21-1 and J usage is TRBJ1-5; the DNA was not compared with TRBD1, the D call given in the table. TRBV21-1 is a pseudogene segment. This CDR3 comprises 18 residues. CDR3 in amino acids: CASSKSRQGIDSNQPQHF. In DNA form, the CDR3 reads TGTGCCAGCAGCAAATCGCGCCAGGGGATCGATAGCAATCAGCCCCAGCATTTT.

Only one count was recorded for this clone. This chain links TRBV12-3 or TRBV12-4 with TRBJ2-1; D uncertain. The CDR3 totals 12 residues. The ends were cut back, 5 bases at V and 2 bases at J, with 4 bases in the middle. The CDR3 sequence: CASSTTYNEQFF. The CDR3 DNA is TGTGCCAGCAGTACGACCTACAATGAGCAGTTCTTC.

V gene TRBV27 combines with J gene TRBJ2-7; D perhaps matches TRBD1 (6 bases). Germline V gene data show CDR1 as MNHEY and CDR2 as SMNVEV (reference sequence). Trimming shortened V by 6 bases and J by 6 bases, and 24 bases separated the two germline ends. This CDR3 comprises 16 residues. The CDR3 protein is CASRPTGSRTFTEQYF. The CDR3 DNA follows: TGTGCCAGCAGACCCACAGGGTCCAGGACCTTTACCGAGCAGTACTTC.

The rearrangement links TRBV4-2 to TRBJ2-7; D gene unclear. V lost 0 bases to trimming and J lost 6 bases, with 24 bases between them. The CDR3 runs 18 residues. The germline V gene encodes CDR1 LGHNA and CDR2 YNFKEQ. The CDR3 region is CASSQDQHTLKGSGEQYF. The CDR3 DNA reads as TGTGCCAGCAGCCAAGATCAGCATACCTTGAAAGGTTCGGGCGAGCAGTACTTC.

The chain links TRBV21-1 to TRBJ2-6; the table's TRBD1 call for D was not verified on the DNA. TRBV21-1 is an annotated pseudogene. The CDR3 covers 19 residues. The CDR3 DNA sequence: TGTGCCAGCAGCAAGCCCAGACAGGCGCCCAGCTCTGGGGCCAACGTCCTGACTTTC. It specifies CASSKPRQAPSSGANVLTF.

The rearrangement joins TRBV21-1 to TRBJ2-3; the listed D gene, TRBD2, was not tested against the DNA. TRBV21-1 has pseudogene status. The CDR3 contains 14 residues. As DNA, the CDR3 is TGTGCCAGCAGCAAAGACTCTGGGAGGGATACGCAGTATTTT. This encodes CASSKDSGRDTQYF.

The gene calls are TRBV2 and TRBJ1-1; 9 nucleotides match TRBD1. Germline V gene data show CDR1 as SNHLY and CDR2 as FYNNEI. This CDR3 spans 16 amino acids. V dropped 7 bases and J dropped 4; count of bases not matched to a gene: 13. CDR3 sequence (DNA): TGTGCCAGCACCTGGGACAGGGCCGAGGTGAGCACTGAAGCTTTCTTT. It translates to CASTWDRAEVSTEAFF.

This sequence joins TRBV6-2 or TRBV6-3 and TRBJ1-5; 9 bases line up with TRBD1. Losses at the gene ends were 5 bases for V and 5 bases for J; bases not matched to a gene: 7. CDR3 length: 15 residues. Germline values: CDR1 MNHEY, CDR2 SVGEGT. In DNA, the CDR3 is TGTGCCAGCAGTAAAGGACAGGGGAAGGATCAGCCCCAGCATTTT. Translating it yields CASSKGQGKDQPQHF.

The rearrangement joins TRBV18 to TRBJ1-6; tentative D call: TRBD1 (6 bases). CDR1 and CDR2 from the germline V gene are KGHSH and LQKENI. Trimming removed 3 bases at V and 2 bases at J, with 11 bases between. The CDR3 spans 16 residues. CDR3: CASSPVGQTYNSPLHF. In DNA, the CDR3 is TGTGCCAGCTCACCGGTAGGACAGACCTATAATTCACCCCTCCACTTT. Filled out from reference TRBV18 and TRBJ1-6, the complete variable domain reads NAGVMQNPRHLVRRRGQEARLRCSPMKGHSHVYWYRQLPEEGLKFMVYLQKENIIDESGMPKERFSAEFPKEGPSILRIQQVVRGDSAAYFCASSPVGQTYNSPLHFGNGTRLTVT.

V is TRBV30 and J is TRBJ2-7, with 8 positions matching TRBD1. V was clipped by 5 bases and J by 5 bases; unmatched bases: 2. Germline CDR1 GTSNPN, CDR2 SVGIG (reference sequence). The CDR3 is made up of 11 amino acids. The CDR3 DNA is TGTGCCTGGGGACAGGGAAACGAGCAGTACTTC. This translates into CAWGQGNEQYF. The full variable domain, completed using reference TRBV30 and TRBJ2-7, is SQTIHQWPATLVQPVGSPLSLECTVEGTSNPNLYWYRQAAGRGLQLLFYSVGIGQISSEVPQNLSASRPQDRQFILSSKKLLLSDSGFYLCAWGQGNEQYFGPGTRLTVT.

The chain recombines TRBV7-8 with TRBJ1-5; 7 bases are shared with TRBD1. CDR3 length equals 15 residues. J gave up 3 bases and V 5 bases, and 7 bases lay outside the gene matches. Germline V lookup: CDR1 SGHVS, CDR2 FQNEAQ. In DNA form, the CDR3 reads TGTGCCAGCAGCGTTAGACAGGGACCCAATCAGCCCCAGCATTTT. Translation gives CASSVRQGPNQPQHF.

This clone appeared a single time. The rearrangement uses TRBV2 and TRBJ2-2, with TRBD2 identical over 8 bases. Losses at the gene ends were 6 bases for V and 7 bases for J; bases not matched to a gene: 4. The CDR3 is 13 residues long. Germline CDR1 SNHLY, CDR2 FYNNEI. The CDR3 is CASRVSGVGELFF. CDR3 bases: TGTGCCAGCAGGGTTAGCGGGGTCGGGGAGCTGTTTTTT.

In its sample, this clone was seen a few times. The chain employs TRBV25-1 and TRBJ1-1; D not certain. Looked up from germline, CDR1 is MGHDK and CDR2 is SYGVNS. Trimming pared 2 bases from V and 4 bases from J, leaving 2 bases between. The CDR3 is 11 amino acids. In DNA form, the CDR3 reads TGTGCCAGCAGTGAAATCACTGAAGCTTTCTTT. It specifies CASSEITEAFF.

The rearrangement uses TRBV7-8 and TRBJ2-3; no clear D gene. Germline CDR1 SGHVS, CDR2 FQNEAQ. This CDR3 has 12 amino acids. V was cut by 5 bases and J by 4 bases, with 7 bases left in between. The CDR3 coding sequence is TGTGCCAGCAGCCAATACGCAGATACGCAGTATTTT. It encodes CASSQYADTQYF.

The chain combines TRBV27 with TRBJ2-1, with TRBD2 identical over 14 bases. With 4 bases clipped from V and 7 bases from J, the junction kept 6 bases outside the gene matches. The CDR3 extends over 16 amino acids. CDR1 MNHEY and CDR2 SMNVEV come from the germline V gene (reference sequence). The CDR3: CASSSRTSGGYNEQFF. The CDR3 DNA reads TGTGCCAGCAGTTCACGGACTAGCGGGGGGTATAATGAGCAGTTCTTC.

This clone has only one observation. This chain joins TRBV5-8 and TRBJ2-1; TRBD2 is a possible D gene (5 bases). The V gene lost 3 bases and the J gene lost 6 bases, with 16 bases spanning the gap. CDR1 is SGHTS, CDR2 YDEGEE, per germline. The CDR3 totals 15 residues. DNA for the CDR3: TGTGCCAGCAGCTCTGGGAGTGGCAACTTCAATGAGCAGTTCTTC. Translation: CASSSGSGNFNEQFF. The complete variable domain, with remaining parts taken from reference TRBV5-8 and TRBJ2-1, reads EAGVTQSPTHLIKTRGQQATLRCSPISGHTSVYWYQQALGLGLQFLLWYDEGEERNRGNFPPRFSGRQFPNYSSELNVNALELEDSALYLCASSSGSGNFNEQFFGPGTRLTVL.

The chain carries TRBV24-1 and TRBJ2-3; 9 nucleotides align to TRBD1. Looked up from germline, CDR1 is KGHDR and CDR2 is SFDVKD. The junction had 6 bases not matched to a gene; V was cut back by 4 bases and J by 8 bases. The CDR3 consists of 14 residues. The CDR3 region has the DNA TGTGCCACCAGTGACCGGACAGGGGAAGGTACGCAGTATTTT. Translation gives CATSDRTGEGTQYF.

The chain joins TRBV27 to TRBJ2-3; D remains unclear. The CDR3 consists of 15 residues. Germline CDR1 MNHEY, CDR2 SMNVEV (reference sequence). The germline V and J ends were trimmed by 6 bases and 2 bases, with 15 bases remaining between them. This CDR3 is CASSYDGRATDTQYF. CDR3 nucleotides: TGTGCCAGCAGCTACGACGGTAGGGCCACAGATACGCAGTATTTT.

The chain employs TRBV2 and TRBJ1-2; D possibly corresponds to TRBD1 (5 bases). The germline gives CDR1 SNHLY, CDR2 FYNNEI. The CDR3 is 13 residues long. V was cut by 6 bases and J by 4 bases, with 12 bases left in between. The CDR3 DNA reads TGTGCCAGCAGGCTCCAGGGACCCTATGGCTACACCTTC. Its protein is CASRLQGPYGYTF.

The CDR3 DNA follows: TGTGCCAGCAGTTTACAACAGGTTAATTCACCCCTCCACTTT. The encoded protein is CASSLQQVNSPLHF. This chain joins TRBV28 and TRBJ1-6, with D perhaps TRBD1 (5 bases). CDR1 MDHEN and CDR2 SYDVKM come from the germline V gene. This CDR3 is 14 amino acids long. V lost 2 bases and J lost 6, with 8 bases in between.